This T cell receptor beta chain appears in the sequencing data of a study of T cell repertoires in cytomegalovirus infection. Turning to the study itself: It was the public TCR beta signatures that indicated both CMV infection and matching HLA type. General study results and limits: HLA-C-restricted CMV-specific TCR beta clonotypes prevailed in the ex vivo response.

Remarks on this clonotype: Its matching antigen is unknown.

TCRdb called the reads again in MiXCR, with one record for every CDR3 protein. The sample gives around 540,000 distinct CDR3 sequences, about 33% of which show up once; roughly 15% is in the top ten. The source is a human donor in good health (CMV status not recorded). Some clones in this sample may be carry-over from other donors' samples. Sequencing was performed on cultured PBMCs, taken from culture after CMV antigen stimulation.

This CDR3 is CASSQADREMKGYTF. CDR3 DNA sequence: TGCGCCAGCAGCCAAGCCGACAGGGAGATGAAGGGCTACACCTTC. The chain joins TRBV4-3 to TRBJ1-2, with 7 bases that match TRBD1. V gave up 1 base and J gave up 8 bases; unmatched junction bases: 10. CDR1 LGHNA and CDR2 YSLEER come from the germline V gene. The CDR3 loop spans 15 amino acids.